One T cell receptor beta chain is described in this entry. This sample was included in a study of blood T cell repertoires in COVID-19. Background on the study: Specimens from acute and convalescent COVID-19 originated in the United States, Italy and Spain. Sources were T cells, B-cell-depleted T cells, or PBMCs; the material itself was cDNA or gDNA.

The method was immunoSEQ multiplex PCR; TCRdb's version includes in-frame clones alone and lacks a portion of them. The table has about 48,000 clones, 82% seen once. The CDR3 extends over 13 amino acids. Trimming took 3 bases from V and 2 from J, leaving 7 bases between them. This TCR was sampled from a man aged 40-49 years with acute or convalescent COVID-19. Sequenced sample: peripheral blood. The gene calls are TRBV12-3 or TRBV12-4 and TRBJ1-2, with D perhaps TRBD1 (5 bases). The CDR3 sequence: CASSFDSNYGYTF. For the CDR3, the DNA is TGTGCCAGCAGTTTCGACAGCAACTATGGCTACACCTTC.